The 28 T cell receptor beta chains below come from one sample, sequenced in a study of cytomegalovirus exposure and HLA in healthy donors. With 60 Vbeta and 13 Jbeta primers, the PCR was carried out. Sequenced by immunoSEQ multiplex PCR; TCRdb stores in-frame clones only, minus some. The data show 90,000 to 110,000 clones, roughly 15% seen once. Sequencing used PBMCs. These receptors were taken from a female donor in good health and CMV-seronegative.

This CDR3 is CASRLVGGLAPYEQYF. The CDR3 DNA is TGTGCAAGTCGCTTAGTGGGTGGCCTAGCGCCTTACGAGCAGTACTTC. This chain links TRBV12-2 with TRBJ2-7; the table's D gene call, TRBD2, was not cross checked with the DNA. TRBV12-2 is termed a pseudogene. This CDR3 contains 16 residues.

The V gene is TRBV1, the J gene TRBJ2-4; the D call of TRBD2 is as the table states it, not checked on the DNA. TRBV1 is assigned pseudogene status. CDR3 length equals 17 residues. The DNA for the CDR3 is TGCACCAGCAGCCGCGAAACTAGCGGGAGTACCAAAAACATTCAGTACTTC. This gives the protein CTSSRETSGSTKNIQYF.

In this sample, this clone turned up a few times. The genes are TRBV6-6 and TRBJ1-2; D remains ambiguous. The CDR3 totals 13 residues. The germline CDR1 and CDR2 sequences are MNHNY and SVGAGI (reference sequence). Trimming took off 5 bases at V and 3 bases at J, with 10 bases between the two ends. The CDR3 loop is CASSTIEDYGYTF. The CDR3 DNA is TGTGCCAGCAGTACCATTGAGGACTATGGCTACACCTTC.

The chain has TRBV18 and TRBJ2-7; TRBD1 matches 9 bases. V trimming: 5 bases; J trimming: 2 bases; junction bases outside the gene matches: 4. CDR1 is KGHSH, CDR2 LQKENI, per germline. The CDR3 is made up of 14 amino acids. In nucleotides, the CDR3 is TGTGCCAGCTCATCACGGACAGGGGCCTACGAGCAGTACTTC. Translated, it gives CASSSRTGAYEQYF.

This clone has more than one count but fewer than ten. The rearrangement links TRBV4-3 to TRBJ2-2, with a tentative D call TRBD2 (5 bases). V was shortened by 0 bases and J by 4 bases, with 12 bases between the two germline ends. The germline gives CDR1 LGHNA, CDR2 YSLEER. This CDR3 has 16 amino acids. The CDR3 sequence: CASSQDGGEFTGELFF. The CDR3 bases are TGCGCCAGCAGCCAAGATGGTGGGGAGTTCACCGGGGAGCTGTTTTTT.

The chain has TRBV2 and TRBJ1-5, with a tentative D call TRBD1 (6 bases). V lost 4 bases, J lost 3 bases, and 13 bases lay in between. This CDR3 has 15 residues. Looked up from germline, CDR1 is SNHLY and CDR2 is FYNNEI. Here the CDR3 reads CASSGFQGNNQPQHF. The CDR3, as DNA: TGTGCCAGCAGTGGTTTCCAGGGGAACAATCAGCCCCAGCATTTT.

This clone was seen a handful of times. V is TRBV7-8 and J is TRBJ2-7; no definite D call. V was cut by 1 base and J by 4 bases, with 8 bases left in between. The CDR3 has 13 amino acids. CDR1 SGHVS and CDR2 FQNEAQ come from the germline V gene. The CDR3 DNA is TGTGCCAGCAGCTTAGAGCTTTCGTACGAGCAGTACTTC. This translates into CASSLELSYEQYF.

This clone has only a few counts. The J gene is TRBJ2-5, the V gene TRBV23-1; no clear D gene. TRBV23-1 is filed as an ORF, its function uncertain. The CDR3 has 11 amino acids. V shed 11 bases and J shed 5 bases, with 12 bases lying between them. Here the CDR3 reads CAPAPWETQYF. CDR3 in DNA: TGCGCCCCTGCGCCCTGGGAGACCCAGTACTTC.

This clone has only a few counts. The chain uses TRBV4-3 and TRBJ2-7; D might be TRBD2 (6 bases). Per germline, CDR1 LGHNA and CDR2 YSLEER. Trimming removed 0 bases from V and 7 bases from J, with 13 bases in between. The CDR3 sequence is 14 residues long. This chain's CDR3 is CASSQEHRRGEQYF. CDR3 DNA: TGCGCCAGCAGCCAAGAGCACAGGAGGGGAGAGCAGTACTTC.

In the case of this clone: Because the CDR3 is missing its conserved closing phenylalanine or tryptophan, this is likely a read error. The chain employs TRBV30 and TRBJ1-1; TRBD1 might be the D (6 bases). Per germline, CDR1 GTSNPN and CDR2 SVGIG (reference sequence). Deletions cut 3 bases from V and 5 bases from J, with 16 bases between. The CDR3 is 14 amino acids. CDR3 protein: CAWRWGSGETEAFL. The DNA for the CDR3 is TGTGCCTGGAGATGGGGGTCAGGGGAAACTGAAGCTTTCTTG.

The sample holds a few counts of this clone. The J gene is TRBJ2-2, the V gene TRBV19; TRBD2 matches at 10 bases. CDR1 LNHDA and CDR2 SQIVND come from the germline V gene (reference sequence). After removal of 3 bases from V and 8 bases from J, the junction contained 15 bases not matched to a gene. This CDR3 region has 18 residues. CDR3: CASSMATFSGGATGELFF. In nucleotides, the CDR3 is TGTGCCAGTAGTATGGCCACTTTCAGCGGGGGGGCTACAGGGGAGCTGTTTTTT.

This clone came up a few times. The DNA of the CDR3 is TGCGCCAGCAGCTCCGGGACAGGGGTCGGGACAGATACGCAGTATTTT. Amino acid sequence: CASSSGTGVGTDTQYF. The rearrangement uses TRBV5-1 and TRBJ2-3; 10 bases align to TRBD1. V lost 3 bases and J lost 3; bases outside the gene matches: 7. This CDR3 has 16 residues. Germline assignment: CDR1 SGHRS and CDR2 YFSETQ.

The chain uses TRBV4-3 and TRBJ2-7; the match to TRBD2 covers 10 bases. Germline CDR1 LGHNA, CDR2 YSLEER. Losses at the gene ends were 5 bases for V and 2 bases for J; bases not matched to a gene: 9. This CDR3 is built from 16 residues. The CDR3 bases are TGCGCCAGCAGCTACGGACTAGCGGAGATAACCTACGAGCAGTACTTC. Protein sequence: CASSYGLAEITYEQYF.

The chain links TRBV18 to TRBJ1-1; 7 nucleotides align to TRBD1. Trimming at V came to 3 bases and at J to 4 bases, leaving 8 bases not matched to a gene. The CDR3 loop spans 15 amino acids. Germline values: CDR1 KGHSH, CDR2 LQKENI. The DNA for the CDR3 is TGTGCCAGCTCACCTGGGCGGACAGGCCGCACTGAAGCTTTCTTT. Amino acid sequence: CASSPGRTGRTEAFF.

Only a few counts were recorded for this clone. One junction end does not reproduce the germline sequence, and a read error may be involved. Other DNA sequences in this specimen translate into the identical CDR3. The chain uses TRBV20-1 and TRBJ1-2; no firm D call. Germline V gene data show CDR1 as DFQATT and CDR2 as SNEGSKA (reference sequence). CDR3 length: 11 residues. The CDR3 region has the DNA TGCAGAGGAGGAGATAACTATGGCTACACCTTT. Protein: CRGGDNYGYTF.

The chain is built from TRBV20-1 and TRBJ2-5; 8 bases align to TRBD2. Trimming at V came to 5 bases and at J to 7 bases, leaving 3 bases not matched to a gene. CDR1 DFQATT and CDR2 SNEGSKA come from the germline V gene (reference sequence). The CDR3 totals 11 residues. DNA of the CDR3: TGCAGTGCTTTAGCGGGGAGGACCCAGTACTTC. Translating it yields CSALAGRTQYF.

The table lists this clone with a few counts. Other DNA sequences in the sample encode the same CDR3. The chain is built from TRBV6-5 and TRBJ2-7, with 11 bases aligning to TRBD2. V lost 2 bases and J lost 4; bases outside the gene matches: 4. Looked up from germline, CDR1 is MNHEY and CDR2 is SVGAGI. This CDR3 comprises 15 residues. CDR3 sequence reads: CASSYGLAGGYEQYF. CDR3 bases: TGTGCCAGCAGTTACGGGCTAGCGGGAGGATACGAGCAGTACTTC.

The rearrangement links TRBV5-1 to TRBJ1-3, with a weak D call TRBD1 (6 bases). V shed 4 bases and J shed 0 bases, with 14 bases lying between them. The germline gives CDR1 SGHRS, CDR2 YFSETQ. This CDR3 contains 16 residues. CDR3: CASSIGQPSSGNTIYF. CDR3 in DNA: TGCGCCAGCAGCATTGGACAGCCGTCCTCTGGAAACACCATATATTTT. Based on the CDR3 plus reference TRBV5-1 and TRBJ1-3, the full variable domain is KAGVTQTPRYLIKTRGQQVTLSCSPISGHRSVSWYQQTPGQGLQFLFEYFSETQRNKGNFPGRFSGRQFSNSRSEMNVSTLELGDSALYLCASSIGQPSSGNTIYFGEGSWLTVV.

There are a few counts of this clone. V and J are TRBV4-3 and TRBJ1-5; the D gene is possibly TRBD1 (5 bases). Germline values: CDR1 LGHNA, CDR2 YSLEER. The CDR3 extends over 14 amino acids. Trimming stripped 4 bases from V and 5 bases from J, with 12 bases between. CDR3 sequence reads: CASSLWGGDQPQHF. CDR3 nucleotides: TGCGCCAGCAGCCTGTGGGGGGGAGATCAGCCCCAGCATTTT.

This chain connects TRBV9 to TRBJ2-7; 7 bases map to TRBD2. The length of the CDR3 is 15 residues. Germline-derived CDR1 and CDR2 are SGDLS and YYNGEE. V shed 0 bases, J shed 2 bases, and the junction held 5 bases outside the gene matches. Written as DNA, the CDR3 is TGTGCCAGCAGCGTAGACCAGGGAGGGGCCTACGAGCAGTACTTC. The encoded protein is CASSVDQGGAYEQYF.

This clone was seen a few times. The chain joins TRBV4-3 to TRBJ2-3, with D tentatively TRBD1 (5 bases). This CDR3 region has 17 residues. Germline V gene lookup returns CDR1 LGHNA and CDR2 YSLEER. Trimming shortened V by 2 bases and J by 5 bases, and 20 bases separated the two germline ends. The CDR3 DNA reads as TGCGCCAGCAGCCAACAAGTATCGGCAGGGATTTTAGATACGCAGTATTTT. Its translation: CASSQQVSAGILDTQYF.

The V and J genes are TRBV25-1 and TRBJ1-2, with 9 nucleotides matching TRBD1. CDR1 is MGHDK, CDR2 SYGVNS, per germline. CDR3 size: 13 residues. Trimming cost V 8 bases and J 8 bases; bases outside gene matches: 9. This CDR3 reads CASLSGQGAGYTF. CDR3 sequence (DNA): TGTGCCAGCCTTTCGGGACAGGGTGCCGGCTACACCTTC.

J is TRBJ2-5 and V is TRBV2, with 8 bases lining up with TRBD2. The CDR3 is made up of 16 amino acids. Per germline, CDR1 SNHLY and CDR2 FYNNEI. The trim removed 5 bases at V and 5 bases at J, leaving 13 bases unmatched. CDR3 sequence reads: CASSPFTMGGRETQYF. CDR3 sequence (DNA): TGTGCCAGCAGTCCCTTTACTATGGGCGGGAGGGAGACCCAGTACTTC.

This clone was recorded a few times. CDR3 nucleotide sequence: TGTGCCAGCAGCTTCGTACAGGTAGATACGCAGTATTTT. Its protein product is CASSFVQVDTQYF. This sequence joins TRBV5-6 and TRBJ2-3; D is possibly TRBD1 (5 bases). The germline V gene encodes CDR1 SGHDT and CDR2 YYEEEE. Trimming stripped 2 bases from V and 5 bases from J, with 9 bases between. This CDR3 has 13 residues.

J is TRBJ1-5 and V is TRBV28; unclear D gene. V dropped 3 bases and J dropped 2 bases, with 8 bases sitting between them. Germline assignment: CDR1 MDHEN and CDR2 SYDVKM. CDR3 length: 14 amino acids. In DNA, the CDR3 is TGTGCCAGCAGTTTGTCGGTCGGCAATCAGCCCCAGCATTTT. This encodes CASSLSVGNQPQHF.

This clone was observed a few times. The CDR3 sequence: CSANGGETQYF. DNA for the CDR3: TGCAGTGCTAACGGGGGGGAGACCCAGTACTTC. The chain uses TRBV20-1 and TRBJ2-5; 7 positions match TRBD2. The CDR3 contains 11 residues. Germline V gene sequence: CDR1 DFQATT, CDR2 SNEGSKA (reference sequence). Unmatched junction bases numbered 1, after V lost 4 bases and J lost 5 bases.

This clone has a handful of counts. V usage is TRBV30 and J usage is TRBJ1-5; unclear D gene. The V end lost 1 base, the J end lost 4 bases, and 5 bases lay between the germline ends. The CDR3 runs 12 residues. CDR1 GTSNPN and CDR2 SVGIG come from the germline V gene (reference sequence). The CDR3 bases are TGTGCCTGGAGTGGAGGGAATCAGCCCCAGCATTTT. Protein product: CAWSGGNQPQHF.

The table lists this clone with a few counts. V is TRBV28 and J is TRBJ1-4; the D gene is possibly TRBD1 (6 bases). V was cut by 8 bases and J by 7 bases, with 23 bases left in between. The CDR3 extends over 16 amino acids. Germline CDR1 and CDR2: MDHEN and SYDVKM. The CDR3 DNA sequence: TGTGCCAGCGTCCCCGGGGGGCAGCTTGGGGGTGAAAAACTGTTTTTT. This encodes CASVPGGQLGGEKLFF.